The rows below give T cell receptor beta chains drawn from one sample of a study of T cells in tuberculosis. The repertoire was sequenced with immunoSEQ multiplex PCR; TCRdb's copy has only in-frame clones and lacks some. The data show about 20,000 clones, more than 80% seen once. The specimen sequenced was PBMCs. These receptors were taken from a donor between 10 and 35 years old with latent tuberculosis or without tuberculosis infection. Each CDR3 is given with its conserved first and last residue. D genes are given only for firm matches. Only some rows state a clone size, as once, few, many or a class for expanded clones.

abundance: .
v_gene: TRBV5-1
j_gene: TRBJ1-2
d_gene: .
CDR3aa: CASSDGQSYGYTF
CDR3nt: TGCGCCAGCAGCGATGGACAGAGCTATGGCTACACCTTC

abundance: .
v_gene: TRBV7-2
j_gene: TRBJ2-7
d_gene: TRBD2
CDR3aa: CASSRRLAGGYEQYF
CDR3nt: TGTGCCAGCAGCAGGCGACTAGCGGGGGGCTACGAGCAGTACTTC

abundance: .
v_gene: TRBV6-5
j_gene: TRBJ1-4
d_gene: .
CDR3aa: CASRRGWTNEKLFF
CDR3nt: TGTGCCAGCAGACGGGGGTGGACTAATGAAAAACTGTTTTTT

abundance: .
v_gene: TRBV19
j_gene: TRBJ1-5
d_gene: .
CDR3aa: CASSIDTGQPQHF
CDR3nt: TGTGCCAGTAGTATAGATACGGGTCAGCCCCAGCATTTT

abundance: .
v_gene: TRBV5-1
j_gene: TRBJ1-2
d_gene: .
CDR3aa: CASSLQGNYGYTF
CDR3nt: TGCGCCAGCAGCTTGCAGGGTAACTATGGCTACACCTTC

abundance: .
v_gene: TRBV9
j_gene: TRBJ1-1
d_gene: TRBD1
CDR3aa: CASSVDGRQGGLNTEAFF
CDR3nt: TGTGCCAGCAGCGTAGATGGGAGACAGGGGGGATTGAACACTGAAGCTTTCTTT

abundance: once
v_gene: TRBV6-6
j_gene: TRBJ2-5
d_gene: .
CDR3aa: CASRLRVQETQYF
CDR3nt: TGTGCCAGCAGGCTACGGGTACAAGAGACCCAGTACTTC

abundance: .
v_gene: TRBV28
j_gene: TRBJ1-5
d_gene: .
CDR3aa: CASSLRDQPQHF
CDR3nt: TGTGCCAGCAGTTTGCGGGACCAGCCCCAGCATTTT

abundance: once
v_gene: TRBV4-1
j_gene: TRBJ1-2
d_gene: .
CDR3aa: CASSQASDYGYTF
CDR3nt: TGCGCCAGCAGCCAAGCCTCGGACTATGGCTACACCTTC

abundance: .
v_gene: TRBV27
j_gene: TRBJ1-1
d_gene: TRBD1
CDR3aa: CASSQQGASTEAFF
CDR3nt: TGTGCCAGCAGTCAACAGGGGGCGAGCACTGAAGCTTTCTTT

abundance: .
v_gene: TRBV9
j_gene: TRBJ2-2
d_gene: .
CDR3aa: CASNPRVTVNTGELFF
CDR3nt: TGTGCCAGCAACCCACGGGTGACAGTGAACACCGGGGAGCTGTTTTTT

abundance: once
v_gene: TRBV9
j_gene: TRBJ2-1
d_gene: .
CDR3aa: CASSRQVTYNEQFF
CDR3nt: TGTGCCAGCAGCAGGCAGGTTACGTACAATGAGCAGTTCTTC

abundance: few
v_gene: TRBV19
j_gene: TRBJ1-2
d_gene: .
CDR3aa: CASSHGAFDDGRGIPYGYTF
CDR3nt: TGTGCCAGTAGCCACGGGGCCTTCGACGACGGCAGGGGAATACCCTATGGCTACACCTTC

abundance: .
v_gene: TRBV14
j_gene: TRBJ2-7
d_gene: TRBD1
CDR3aa: CASSPFGQETYEQYF
CDR3nt: TGTGCCAGCAGCCCCTTTGGACAGGAAACCTACGAGCAGTACTTC

abundance: .
v_gene: TRBV4-1
j_gene: TRBJ2-2
d_gene: TRBD2
CDR3aa: CASRQPGLAGGGTNTGELFF
CDR3nt: TGCGCCAGCAGACAACCGGGACTAGCGGGGGGTGGCACGAACACCGGGGAGCTGTTTTTT

abundance: medium-sized
v_gene: TRBV5-1
j_gene: TRBJ1-2
d_gene: .
CDR3aa: CASSSGTINYGYTF
CDR3nt: TGCGCCAGCAGCTCCGGGACAATCAACTATGGCTACACCTTC

abundance: .
v_gene: TRBV28
j_gene: TRBJ1-1
d_gene: .
CDR3aa: CASRDNRWTEAFF
CDR3nt: TGTGCCAGCAGGGACAACAGGTGGACTGAAGCTTTCTTT

abundance: .
v_gene: TRBV4-1
j_gene: TRBJ1-6
d_gene: .
CDR3aa: CASSQKTSDLSPLHF
CDR3nt: TGCGCCAGCAGCCAAAAGACATCGGATCTTTCACCCCTCCACTTT

abundance: .
v_gene: TRBV4-1
j_gene: TRBJ1-1
d_gene: TRBD1
CDR3aa: CASSPFPGTGRLNTEAFF
CDR3nt: TGCGCCAGCAGCCCTTTCCCCGGGACAGGTCGTTTGAACACTGAAGCTTTCTTT

abundance: .
v_gene: TRBV6-4
j_gene: TRBJ1-2
d_gene: TRBD1
CDR3aa: CASRKTGGGGGYTF
CDR3nt: TGTGCCAGCAGGAAGACAGGGGGAGGAGGTGGCTACACCTTC

abundance: few
v_gene: TRBV5-1
j_gene: TRBJ1-6
d_gene: .
CDR3aa: CASSLAGGEGSPLHF
CDR3nt: TGCGCCAGCAGCTTGGCCGGCGGGGAAGGATCACCCCTCCACTTT

abundance: .
v_gene: TRBV9
j_gene: TRBJ1-3
d_gene: TRBD1
CDR3aa: CASSAGTASSGNTIYF
CDR3nt: TGTGCCAGCAGCGCCGGGACAGCCAGCTCTGGAAACACCATATATTTT

abundance: .
v_gene: TRBV11-2
j_gene: TRBJ2-1
d_gene: TRBD2
CDR3aa: CASSSRAGGHNEQFF
CDR3nt: TGTGCCAGCAGCTCGAGGGCGGGGGGGCACAATGAGCAGTTCTTC

abundance: .
v_gene: TRBV6-6
j_gene: TRBJ2-7
d_gene: TRBD1
CDR3aa: CASSYRDRGPGKYF
CDR3nt: TGTGCCAGCAGTTACCGGGACAGGGGGCCGGGCAAGTACTTC

abundance: .
v_gene: TRBV5-1
j_gene: TRBJ2-7
d_gene: .
CDR3aa: CASSLMRTQDFFDEQYF
CDR3nt: TGCGCCAGCAGCCTGATGAGGACACAGGATTTTTTCGACGAGCAGTACTTC

abundance: .
v_gene: TRBV6-1
j_gene: TRBJ2-7
d_gene: .
CDR3aa: CASSAFYEQYF
CDR3nt: TGTGCCAGCAGTGCTTTCTACGAGCAGTACTTC

abundance: .
v_gene: TRBV5-8
j_gene: TRBJ2-7
d_gene: .
CDR3aa: CASSFRRQSQYF
CDR3nt: TGTGCCAGCAGCTTCAGGCGCCAATCGCAGTACTTC

abundance: .
v_gene: TRBV29-1
j_gene: TRBJ1-2
d_gene: .
CDR3aa: CSVLRDKNYGYTF
CDR3nt: TGCAGCGTACTCCGGGACAAGAACTATGGCTACACCTTC

abundance: .
v_gene: TRBV15
j_gene: TRBJ2-7
d_gene: TRBD1
CDR3aa: CATSPDRGEQYF
CDR3nt: TGTGCCACCAGCCCGGACAGGGGCGAGCAGTACTTC

abundance: once
v_gene: TRBV5-6
j_gene: TRBJ2-1
d_gene: .
CDR3aa: CASSLGARWQFF
CDR3nt: TGTGCCAGCAGCTTGGGCGCGCGATGGCAGTTCTTC

abundance: .
v_gene: TRBV29-1
j_gene: TRBJ1-2
d_gene: .
CDR3aa: CSVEGVVANYGYTF
CDR3nt: TGCAGCGTTGAAGGCGTAGTGGCTAACTATGGCTACACCTTC

abundance: .
v_gene: TRBV5-1
j_gene: TRBJ2-3
d_gene: TRBD2
CDR3aa: CASSYDGGITDTQYF
CDR3nt: TGCGCCAGCAGCTATGACGGGGGGATTACAGATACGCAGTATTTT

abundance: .
v_gene: TRBV10-3
j_gene: TRBJ1-2
d_gene: TRBD1
CDR3aa: CAISESWTGPANYGYTF
CDR3nt: TGTGCCATCAGTGAGTCGTGGACAGGCCCAGCTAACTATGGCTACACCTTC

abundance: .
v_gene: TRBV5-1
j_gene: TRBJ1-1
d_gene: TRBD1
CDR3aa: CASSPDRGWEGNTEAFF
CDR3nt: TGCGCCAGCAGCCCGGACAGGGGGTGGGAAGGGAACACTGAAGCTTTCTTT

abundance: .
v_gene: TRBV5-5
j_gene: TRBJ1-6
d_gene: .
CDR3aa: CASRPPGELYNSPLHF
CDR3nt: TGTGCCAGCCGACCCCCGGGGGAGTTGTATAATTCACCCCTCCACTTT

abundance: .
v_gene: TRBV7-6
j_gene: TRBJ1-1
d_gene: TRBD1
CDR3aa: CASSLVYRGKAAFF
CDR3nt: TGTGCCAGCAGCTTAGTGTACAGGGGTAAGGCGGCTTTCTTT

abundance: .
v_gene: TRBV30
j_gene: TRBJ1-2
d_gene: .
CDR3aa: CAWSVLRVYGYTF
CDR3nt: TGTGCCTGGAGTGTGCTCAGGGTTTATGGCTACACCTTC

abundance: large
v_gene: TRBV4-1
j_gene: TRBJ1-5
d_gene: .
CDR3aa: CASSQDGRTQHF
CDR3nt: TGCGCCAGCAGCCAAGATGGGAGAACCCAGCATTTT

abundance: .
v_gene: TRBV15
j_gene: TRBJ1-5
d_gene: .
CDR3aa: CATSRETGRNQPQHF
CDR3nt: TGTGCCACCAGCAGAGAAACGGGTCGCAATCAGCCCCAGCATTTT

abundance: .
v_gene: TRBV27
j_gene: TRBJ2-1
d_gene: TRBD2
CDR3aa: CASMSSGEGEQFF
CDR3nt: TGTGCCAGTATGAGTAGCGGGGAGGGTGAGCAGTTCTTC

abundance: .
v_gene: TRBV12-5
j_gene: TRBJ1-5
d_gene: TRBD1
CDR3aa: CASGPGTGGAYSNQPQHF
CDR3nt: TGTGCTAGTGGTCCCGGGACAGGGGGGGCCTATAGCAATCAGCCCCAGCATTTT